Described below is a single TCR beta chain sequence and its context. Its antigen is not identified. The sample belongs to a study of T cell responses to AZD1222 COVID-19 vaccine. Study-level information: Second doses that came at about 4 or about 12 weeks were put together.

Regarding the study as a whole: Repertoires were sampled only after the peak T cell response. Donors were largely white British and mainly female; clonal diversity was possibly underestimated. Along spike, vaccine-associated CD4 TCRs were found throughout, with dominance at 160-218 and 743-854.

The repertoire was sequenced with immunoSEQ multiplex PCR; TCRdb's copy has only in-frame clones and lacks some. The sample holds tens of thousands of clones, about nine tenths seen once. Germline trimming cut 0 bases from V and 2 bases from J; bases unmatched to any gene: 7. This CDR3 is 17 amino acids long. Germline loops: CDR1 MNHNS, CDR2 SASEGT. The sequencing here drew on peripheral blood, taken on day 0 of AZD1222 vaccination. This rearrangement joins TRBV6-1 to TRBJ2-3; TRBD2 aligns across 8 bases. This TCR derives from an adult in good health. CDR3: CASSEARRTSYTDTQYF. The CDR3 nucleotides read TGTGCCAGCAGTGAAGCCAGAAGGACTAGCTACACAGATACGCAGTATTTT.